These 26 T cell receptor beta chains were sequenced from one sample in a study of cytomegalovirus exposure and HLA in healthy donors. Assay: immunoSEQ multiplex PCR; the TCRdb copy retains only in-frame clones and omits some. This table holds about 130,000 clones, around 94% found once. The source material was PBMCs. Every receptor here comes from a woman aged 18-29 years in good health and CMV-seronegative.

This chain links TRBV13 with TRBJ2-3; 10 bases line up with TRBD2. CDR1 and CDR2 (germline): PRHDT, FYEKMQ (reference sequence). V gave up 1 base and J gave up 6 bases; unmatched junction bases: 4. The CDR3 totals 15 residues. CDR3 residues: CASSLEAGGRDTQYF. DNA for the CDR3: TGTGCCAGCAGCTTAGAAGCGGGAGGGCGGGATACGCAGTATTTT.

This clone was recorded once. The chain recombines TRBV14 with TRBJ2-1; 11 positions agree with TRBD2. CDR1 and CDR2 from the germline V gene are SGHDN and FVKESK. This CDR3 has 17 amino acids. Losses at the gene ends were 2 bases for V and 4 bases for J; bases not matched to a gene: 7. CDR3 amino acids: CASSQQSTSGAYNEQFF. The CDR3, as DNA: TGTGCCAGCAGCCAACAATCGACTAGCGGGGCTTACAATGAGCAGTTCTTC.

The sample holds a few counts of this clone. The chain carries TRBV27 and TRBJ2-5; 12 positions agree with TRBD2. CDR3 length: 15 amino acids. The J segment lost 2 bases and the V segment lost 6 bases, leaving 4 bases of the junction unmatched. The germline CDR1 and CDR2 sequences are MNHEY and SMNVEV (reference sequence). CDR3 nucleotide sequence: TGTGCCAGCAGAAGACTAGCGGGGGAACAAGAGACCCAGTACTTC. It yields the protein CASRRLAGEQETQYF.

This chain uses TRBV7-8 with TRBJ2-7, with 7 bases identical to TRBD1. Germline CDR1 reads SGHVS; CDR2 reads FQNEAQ. Trimming at V came to 4 bases and at J to 0 bases, leaving 3 bases not matched to a gene. This CDR3 contains 14 residues. CDR3 coding DNA: TGTGCCAGCAGCTCACAGGGGACCTCCTACGAGCAGTACTTC. Protein sequence: CASSSQGTSYEQYF.

In the case of this clone: Other DNA sequences in this specimen translate into the identical CDR3. CDR3: CASSSMNTEAFF. The CDR3 coding sequence is TGTGCCAGCAGTTCCATGAACACTGAAGCTTTCTTT. This chain links TRBV6-5 with TRBJ1-1; D not certain. The CDR3 sequence is 12 residues long. V lost 4 bases, J lost 0 bases, and 3 bases lay in between. Per the germline V gene, CDR1 is MNHEY and CDR2 is SVGAGI.

This clone appeared a single time. This sequence joins TRBV9 and TRBJ2-7; 7 bases agree with TRBD1. Unmatched junction bases numbered 3, after V lost 1 base and J lost 5 bases. Germline values: CDR1 SGDLS, CDR2 YYNGEE. The CDR3 sequence is 13 residues long. The CDR3 DNA follows: TGTGCCAGCAGCGTAAGAACAGGGGACGAGCAGTACTTC. Translating it yields CASSVRTGDEQYF.

The chain combines TRBV7-9 with TRBJ1-1; 7 nucleotides match TRBD1. V dropped 6 bases and J dropped 8; count of bases not matched to a gene: 3. The CDR3 contains 11 residues. The germline V gene has CDR1 SEHNR and CDR2 FQNEAQ (reference sequence). The CDR3 DNA is TGTGCCAGCAGTTTGGACAGGGAAGCTTTCTTT. Encoded protein: CASSLDREAFF.

The chain employs TRBV15 and TRBJ2-7; 9 bases are shared with TRBD2. With 5 bases clipped from V and 5 bases from J, the junction kept 7 bases outside the gene matches. CDR3 length: 14 amino acids. The germline gives CDR1 LNHNV, CDR2 YYDKDF (reference sequence). In DNA, the CDR3 is TGTGCCACCAGCTTTCGCGGGGGGGCCCACGAGCAGTACTTC. Its translation: CATSFRGGAHEQYF.

The CDR3 is CARGDVPGLAKNIQYF. DNA for the CDR3: TGTGCCAGGGGTGATGTTCCGGGACTAGCCAAAAACATTCAGTACTTC. V is TRBV2 and J is TRBJ2-4; perhaps TRBD2 as D (6 bases). Germline V CDR1 and CDR2: SNHLY, FYNNEI. The CDR3 spans 16 residues. Trimming pared 9 bases from V and 0 bases from J, leaving 18 bases between.

The chain combines TRBV28 with TRBJ1-5; D may be TRBD1 (6 bases). V dropped 5 bases and J dropped 2 bases, with 10 bases sitting between them. The CDR3 consists of 14 residues. Germline CDR1 reads MDHEN; CDR2 reads SYDVKM. CDR3 sequence (DNA): TGTGCCAGCAGTCCAGGGGATCGCAATCAGCCCCAGCATTTT. As protein: CASSPGDRNQPQHF.

The chain employs TRBV2 and TRBJ2-1, with a weak D call TRBD2 (6 bases). The CDR3 runs to 14 residues. V lost 8 bases to trimming and J lost 5 bases, with 16 bases between them. CDR1 and CDR2 from the germline V gene are SNHLY and FYNNEI. This CDR3 reads CASDGGKRDNEQFF. The CDR3 nucleotides read TGTGCCAGCGACGGGGGAAAACGTGACAATGAGCAGTTCTTC.

The rearrangement joins TRBV18 to TRBJ2-7, with 7 bases fitting TRBD1. J was trimmed by 7 bases and V by 5 bases; bases with no gene match: 11. Per the germline V gene, CDR1 is KGHSH and CDR2 is LQKENI. There are 14 residues in the CDR3. The CDR3 sequence is CASSSTGSSMEQYF. The CDR3 nucleotides read TGTGCCAGCTCATCGACAGGGAGTAGTATGGAGCAGTACTTC.

A single count supports this clone. This chain links TRBV28 with TRBJ1-1; 8 nucleotides agree with TRBD1. The CDR3 contains 16 residues. The germline V gene has CDR1 MDHEN and CDR2 SYDVKM. V lost 2 bases and J lost 3; bases outside the gene matches: 8. The CDR3 protein is CASSLNPGQGHTEAFF. DNA for the CDR3: TGTGCCAGCAGTTTAAACCCCGGACAGGGTCACACTGAAGCTTTCTTT.

V and J are TRBV7-2 and TRBJ2-1, with D perhaps TRBD2 (5 bases). The germline V gene encodes CDR1 SGHTA and CDR2 FQGNSA. This CDR3 region has 13 residues. The V gene lost 6 bases and the J gene lost 3 bases, with 9 bases spanning the gap. CDR3 sequence reads: CASRGSVYNEQFF. The DNA of the CDR3 is TGTGCCAGCAGAGGTAGCGTCTACAATGAGCAGTTCTTC.

This sequence joins TRBV15 and TRBJ2-1; D unresolved. This CDR3 region has 12 residues. Germline CDR1 is LNHNV and CDR2 is YYDKDF (reference sequence). V lost 6 bases and J lost 4, with 7 bases in between. The CDR3 loop reads CATRNRYNEQFF. In DNA, the CDR3 is TGTGCCACCAGAAACAGATACAATGAGCAGTTCTTC.

This chain connects TRBV4-1 to TRBJ2-1; 7 nucleotides line up with TRBD2. Trimming removed 1 base from V and 4 bases from J; junction bases left unmatched: 7. Per germline, CDR1 MGHRA and CDR2 YSYEKL. The length of the CDR3 is 16 residues. CDR3 nucleotides: TGCGCCAGCAGCCAAGGGTCTAGCGGCCTTTACAATGAGCAGTTCTTC. It specifies CASSQGSSGLYNEQFF.

The chain has TRBV28 and TRBJ2-2; D call uncertain. The CDR3 is 11 residues long. In germline, CDR1 is MDHEN, CDR2 SYDVKM. Trimming pared 7 bases from V and 6 bases from J, leaving 6 bases between. The CDR3 DNA sequence: TGTGCCAGCAACATCCCCGGGGAGCTGTTTTTT. Translating it yields CASNIPGELFF.

The chain employs TRBV10-2 and TRBJ2-1, with a possible D match to TRBD2 (6 bases). The CDR3 runs 15 residues. Trimming shortened V by 3 bases and J by 8 bases, and 17 bases separated the two germline ends. Germline-derived CDR1 and CDR2 are WSHSY and SAAADI. CDR3 DNA: TGCGCCAGCAGTGATAGTTCTGGAGGGTTCGATGAGCAGTTCTTC. Translating gives CASSDSSGGFDEQFF.

This clone was counted once. This chain links TRBV28 with TRBJ2-5; weak D call: TRBD2 (5 bases). The CDR3 runs to 15 residues. Germline CDR1 is MDHEN and CDR2 is SYDVKM. V lost 3 bases, J lost 5 bases, and 16 bases lay in between. CDR3 sequence reads: CASSFLIAPGETQYF. CDR3 nucleotides: TGTGCCAGCAGTTTTTTAATAGCGCCGGGGGAGACCCAGTACTTC.

V usage is TRBV28 and J usage is TRBJ1-5; D is unclear. CDR3 size: 16 residues. Germline CDR1 MDHEN, CDR2 SYDVKM. The V end was cut by 2 bases, the J end by 0 bases, with 11 bases between. The CDR3 is CASSLHPGYSNQPQHF. CDR3 nucleotides: TGTGCCAGCAGTTTACATCCGGGATATAGCAATCAGCCCCAGCATTTT.

The chain joins TRBV19 to TRBJ1-4; D perhaps matches TRBD1 (5 bases). Per the germline V gene, CDR1 is LNHDA and CDR2 is SQIVND (reference sequence). CDR3 length: 16 residues. V gave up 5 bases and J gave up 2 bases, with 15 bases separating them. CDR3 coding DNA: TGTGCCAGTAGTTCCAGGGAGGGGTCCACTAATGAAAAACTGTTTTTT. Translating gives CASSSREGSTNEKLFF.

This clone was found once. The chain recombines TRBV4-1 with TRBJ1-1; unclear D gene. V lost 0 bases and J lost 6, with 14 bases in between. There are 15 residues in the CDR3. CDR1 and CDR2 (germline): MGHRA, YSYEKL. CDR3 in amino acids: CASSQDERWVAEAFF. The CDR3 DNA follows: TGCGCCAGCAGCCAAGATGAGCGGTGGGTGGCTGAAGCTTTCTTT.

V is TRBV6-5 and J is TRBJ2-2; 7 nucleotides agree with TRBD1. The junction had 7 bases not matched to a gene; V was cut back by 8 bases and J by 4 bases. Germline lookup yields CDR1 MNHEY and CDR2 SVGAGI. The CDR3 has 14 residues. CDR3 DNA: TGTGCCAGCGAAGGGGGCCTGGGCACCGGGGAGCTGTTTTTT. Translated, it gives CASEGGLGTGELFF.

The chain combines TRBV1 with TRBJ1-2. TRBV1 counts as a pseudogene. This CDR3 is built from 15 residues. The CDR3 sequence: CTSSQDLERTRGYTF. For the CDR3, the DNA is TGCACCAGCAGCCAAGATCTTGAGAGAACTCGGGGCTACACCTTC.

The V call is TRBV6-1, the J call TRBJ1-1; TRBD1 agrees at 7 bases. V trimming: 6 bases; J trimming: 0 bases; junction bases outside the gene matches: 4. CDR1 is MNHNS and CDR2 is SASEGT in the germline V gene. The length of the CDR3 is 14 residues. The CDR3 region is CASSRDRLNTEAFF. CDR3 in DNA: TGTGCCAGCAGCCGGGACAGATTGAACACTGAAGCTTTCTTT.

The V call is TRBV29-1, the J call TRBJ1-1; TRBD1 matches at 8 bases. This CDR3 comprises 15 residues. V lost 4 bases, J lost 4 bases, and 11 bases stayed unmatched. Per the germline V gene, CDR1 is SQVTM and CDR2 is ANQGSEA. The CDR3 loop is CSVGFQGAGGTEAFF. CDR3 bases: TGCAGCGTTGGGTTCCAGGGGGCAGGAGGCACTGAAGCTTTCTTT.